This T cell receptor (beta chain) was profiled in a study of shared clonotypes between healthy human individuals. At the level of the study: Participating donors consisted of a couple of women and a few men aged 18 to 49.

Note on this clone: Distinct nucleotide sequences in the sample also encode this CDR3.

Clones were read by immunoSEQ multiplex PCR, and TCRdb kept only the in-frame ones, dropping some. The table includes over a million clones, around 97% detected once. The sequencing input was naive CD4+ T cells sorted from blood. Subset described: CD45RA+ positively selected. This TCR derives from a man younger than 40 in good health.

CDR3 residues: CASSPVAGSYNEQFF. For the CDR3, the DNA is TGTGCCAGCTCACCAGTAGCAGGCTCCTACAATGAGCAGTTCTTC. The chain has TRBV18 and TRBJ2-1; D is ambiguous. This CDR3 is built from 15 residues. CDR1 and CDR2 from the germline V gene are KGHSH and LQKENI. Trimming removed 2 bases from V and 0 bases from J, with 8 bases in between. Variable domain in full (rest from reference TRBV18 and TRBJ2-1): NAGVMQNPRHLVRRRGQEARLRCSPMKGHSHVYWYRQLPEEGLKFMVYLQKENIIDESGMPKERFSAEFPKEGPSILRIQQVVRGDSAAYFCASSPVAGSYNEQFFGPGTRLTVL.